This T cell receptor (beta chain) was observed in a study of cytomegalovirus exposure and HLA in healthy donors. Study summary: HLA-typed donors were the source of around 85 million unique TCRs held in an early data release.

A remark on this clone: Its antigen is not identified.

Notes on the study in general: Later analysis revealed greater clonal expansion in HLA-associated TCR beta chains than in equally common others.

PCR employed 60 Vbeta and 13 Jbeta primers. Method: immunoSEQ multiplex PCR; TCRdb's copy keeps in-frame clones and lacks some. This table holds 150,000 to 200,000 clones, more than 65% found once. Germline-derived CDR1 and CDR2 are SGHTA and FQGNSA. The V end lost 2 bases, the J end lost 0 bases, and 8 bases lay between the germline ends. This CDR3 region has 15 residues. It was healthy bone marrow donors who served as donors. The V gene is TRBV7-2, the J gene TRBJ2-1, with a tentative D call TRBD2 (6 bases). The source is a woman under 40 in good health and CMV-seronegative. Sequencing used PBMCs. The CDR3: CASSLTGVSYNEQFF. CDR3 DNA: TGTGCCAGCAGCTTAACGGGGGTCTCCTACAATGAGCAGTTCTTC. Combining the CDR3 with reference TRBV7-2 and TRBJ2-1 gives the whole variable domain GAGVSQSPSNKVTEKGKDVELRCDPISGHTALYWYRQSLGQGLEFLIYFQGNSAPDKSGLPSDRFSAERTGGSVSTLTIQRTQQEDSAVYLCASSLTGVSYNEQFFGPGTRLTVL.